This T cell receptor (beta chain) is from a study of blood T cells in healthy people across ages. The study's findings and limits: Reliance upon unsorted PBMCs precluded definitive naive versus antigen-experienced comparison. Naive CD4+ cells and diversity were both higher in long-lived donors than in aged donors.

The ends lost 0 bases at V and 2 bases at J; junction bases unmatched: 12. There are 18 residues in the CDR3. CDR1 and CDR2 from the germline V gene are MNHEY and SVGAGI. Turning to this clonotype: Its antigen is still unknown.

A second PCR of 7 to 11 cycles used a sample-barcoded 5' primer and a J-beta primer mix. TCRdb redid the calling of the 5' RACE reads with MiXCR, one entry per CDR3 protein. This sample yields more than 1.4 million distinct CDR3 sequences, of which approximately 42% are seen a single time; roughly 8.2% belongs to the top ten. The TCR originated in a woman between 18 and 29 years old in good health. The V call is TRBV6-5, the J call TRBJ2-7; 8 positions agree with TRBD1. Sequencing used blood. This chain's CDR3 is CASSYSSTGAYTAYEQYF. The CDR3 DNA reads TGTGCCAGCAGTTACTCCTCGACAGGGGCATATACGGCCTACGAGCAGTACTTC.